The 28 T cell receptor beta chains below all came from one sample that was sequenced in a study of blood T cell repertoires in COVID-19. Sequenced by immunoSEQ multiplex PCR; TCRdb stores in-frame clones only, minus some. The sample holds about 52,000 clones; 82% are singletons and the top ten take approximately 10%. Sequenced material: peripheral blood. The receptors derive from a man at least 80 years old with COVID-19, enrolled during active disease.

V gene TRBV28 combines with J gene TRBJ1-6; D not certain. The CDR3 sequence is 14 residues long. Germline CDR1 MDHEN, CDR2 SYDVKM. Trimming took off 2 bases at V and 5 bases at J, with 7 bases between the two ends. The CDR3 DNA reads as TGTGCCAGCAGTTTAACCGGGGATAATTCACCCCTCCACTTT. It encodes CASSLTGDNSPLHF.

This rearrangement joins TRBV5-1 to TRBJ2-6, with 7 bases matching TRBD2. The V segment lost 3 bases and the J segment 0 bases; nucleotides outside the gene matches: 6. CDR3 length: 17 residues. Germline V lookup: CDR1 SGHRS, CDR2 YFSETQ. Written as DNA, the CDR3 is TGCGCCAGCAGCTCTGGCCCGGGAGGCTCTGGGGCCAACGTCCTGACTTTC. It codes for CASSSGPGGSGANVLTF.

The chain recombines TRBV5-1 with TRBJ2-1, with 11 bases lining up with TRBD2. Germline loops: CDR1 SGHRS, CDR2 YFSETQ. The CDR3 has 16 residues. V lost 0 bases, J lost 3 bases, and 2 bases stayed unmatched. The CDR3 here is CASSLGLAGLYNEQFF. The CDR3 nucleotides are TGCGCCAGCAGCTTGGGACTAGCGGGGCTCTACAATGAGCAGTTCTTC.

The CDR3 loop reads CSVDPGGRDTQYF. The CDR3, as DNA: TGCAGCGTTGACCCGGGGGGGAGAGATACGCAGTATTTT. The chain uses TRBV29-1 and TRBJ2-3; 8 nucleotides match TRBD2. CDR1 is SQVTM, CDR2 ANQGSEA, per germline. CDR3 length: 13 residues. V lost 3 bases and J lost 5; bases outside the gene matches: 4.

This clone is a singleton in its sample. The CDR3 nucleotides are TGTGCCAGCAGCTGGGACAGTGGGGGAGAAAAGACCTACGAGCAGTACTTC. Protein product: CASSWDSGGEKTYEQYF. The chain joins TRBV7-2 to TRBJ2-7, with TRBD1 identical over 7 bases. The V gene end was trimmed by 4 bases and the J gene end by 2 bases; junction bases not matched to a gene: 14. Germline-derived CDR1 and CDR2 are SGHTA and FQGNSA. The CDR3 covers 17 residues.

V usage is TRBV9 and J usage is TRBJ1-2; D possibly corresponds to TRBD1 (5 bases). The CDR3 extends over 17 amino acids. Germline V gives CDR1 SGDLS, CDR2 YYNGEE. Deletions cut 3 bases from V and 5 bases from J, with 23 bases between. The CDR3 loop is CASSARDGMPERYGYTF. The CDR3 region has the DNA TGTGCCAGCAGCGCCAGGGATGGAATGCCGGAGAGGTATGGCTACACCTTC. Full variable domain (rest looked up from reference TRBV9 and TRBJ1-2): DSGVTQTPKHLITATGQRVTLRCSPRSGDLSVYWYQQSLDQGLQFLIQYYNGEERAKGNILERFSAQQFPDLHSELNLSSLELGDSALYFCASSARDGMPERYGYTFGSGTRLTVV.

This chain connects TRBV7-9 to TRBJ2-3; tentative D call: TRBD2 (6 bases). Germline lookup yields CDR1 SEHNR and CDR2 FQNEAQ (reference sequence). Trimming took off 2 bases at V and 1 base at J, with 13 bases between the two ends. The CDR3 is 16 amino acids. CDR3 nucleotides: TGTGCCAGCAGCTTATGGGGTTCGGGAGGCACAGATACGCAGTATTTT. Translated, it gives CASSLWGSGGTDTQYF.

The chain couples TRBV9 to TRBJ2-1, with D unresolved. CDR3 length: 12 residues. V was trimmed by 4 bases and J by 9 bases, leaving 11 bases between them. The V gene's germline CDR1 is SGDLS and CDR2 YYNGEE. The CDR3 spells CASSPLVGEQFF. The CDR3 bases are TGTGCCAGCAGCCCCCTAGTGGGTGAGCAGTTCTTC.

This clone was seen more than once but under ten times. The chain employs TRBV10-3 and TRBJ2-1; 10 bases line up with TRBD1. This CDR3 contains 17 residues. J gave up 7 bases and V 0 bases, and 9 bases lay outside the gene matches. Per the germline V gene, CDR1 is ENHRY and CDR2 is SYGVKD. CDR3 in DNA: TGTGCCATCAGTGAGTCCATTCGACAGGGGGCAGGTAATGAGCAGTTCTTC. Its protein is CAISESIRQGAGNEQFF.

V usage is TRBV24-1 and J usage is TRBJ2-1, with 9 bases aligning to TRBD2. This CDR3 spans 15 amino acids. The V and J ends lost 9 bases and 7 bases, in that order; junction bases with no gene match: 12. Per germline, CDR1 KGHDR and CDR2 SFDVKD. CDR3: CATRAPSGAKNEQFF. Written as DNA, the CDR3 is TGTGCCACCCGAGCCCCTAGCGGGGCGAAGAATGAGCAGTTCTTC.

The chain uses TRBV5-1 and TRBJ2-3; 7 bases are a match to TRBD2. V lost 1 base and J lost 1; bases outside the gene matches: 6. The CDR3 length is 16 residues. Germline-derived CDR1 and CDR2 are SGHRS and YFSETQ. The CDR3 nucleotides are TGCGCCAGCAGCTTGCGGGGAGGGGAGGGCACAGATACGCAGTATTTT. As protein: CASSLRGGEGTDTQYF.

The chain employs TRBV18 and TRBJ1-1, with D maybe TRBD1 (5 bases). V shed 3 bases and J shed 0 bases, with 8 bases lying between them. In germline, CDR1 is KGHSH, CDR2 LQKENI. The CDR3 covers 14 residues. The CDR3 region is CASSPDTMNTEAFF. The CDR3 nucleotides are TGTGCCAGCTCACCGGACACTATGAACACTGAAGCTTTCTTT.

CDR3 DNA sequence: TGTGCCAGCAGTGAGGGGCACAGCCCTAATGAAAAACTGTTTTTT. This codes for CASSEGHSPNEKLFF. V and J are TRBV6-1 and TRBJ1-4, with D possibly TRBD1 on 5 matching bases. V was clipped by 3 bases and J by 3 bases, with 11 bases between them. This CDR3 comprises 15 residues. CDR1 is MNHNS and CDR2 is SASEGT in the germline V gene.

V gene TRBV10-3 combines with J gene TRBJ1-5, with 8 bases that match TRBD1. Germline lookup yields CDR1 ENHRY and CDR2 SYGVKD. J lost 7 bases, V lost 8 bases, and 10 bases had no gene match. The CDR3 is made up of 14 amino acids. The CDR3 DNA is TGTGCCATCGGTTCGGACAGGGAGGGCCAGCCCCAGCATTTT. Translated, it gives CAIGSDREGQPQHF.

This clone was counted between two and nine times. V usage is TRBV24-1 and J usage is TRBJ1-2; D gene uncertain. Germline V gene sequence: CDR1 KGHDR, CDR2 SFDVKD. The CDR3 runs 16 residues. V dropped 3 bases and J dropped 0 bases, with 13 bases sitting between them. This chain's CDR3 is CATSDPRGPSNYGYTF. CDR3 DNA sequence: TGTGCCACCAGTGATCCCCGCGGCCCGTCTAACTATGGCTACACCTTC.

In this sample, this clone turned up a few times. J is TRBJ1-5 and V is TRBV2, with D uncertain. Germline-derived CDR1 and CDR2 are SNHLY and FYNNEI. The CDR3 spans 16 residues. V was clipped by 0 bases and J by 2 bases, with 11 bases between them. CDR3 sequence (DNA): TGTGCCAGCAGTGAAGCGCCGGTGGTCGGCAATCAGCCCCAGCATTTT. It translates to CASSEAPVVGNQPQHF.

This clone was seen more than once but under ten times. The chain joins TRBV5-6 to TRBJ1-6, with a weak D call TRBD1 (6 bases). V lost 3 bases and J 11 bases, leaving 15 bases between the germline ends. The germline CDR1 and CDR2 sequences are SGHDT and YYEEEE. The CDR3 runs to 14 residues. The CDR3 spells CASSWTVGGAPLHF. The DNA of the CDR3 is TGTGCCAGCAGCTGGACAGTCGGGGGGGCACCCCTCCACTTT.

This chain uses TRBV14 with TRBJ1-6; 9 bases are a match to TRBD1. The V segment lost 3 bases and the J segment 3 bases; nucleotides outside the gene matches: 3. From germline, CDR1 is SGHDN and CDR2 FVKESK. The CDR3 length is 16 residues. DNA of the CDR3: TGTGCCAGCAGCCACCCGACAGGGGGCTATAATTCACCCCTCCACTTT. This sequence encodes CASSHPTGGYNSPLHF. Based on the CDR3 plus reference TRBV14 and TRBJ1-6, the full variable domain is EAGVTQFPSHSVIEKGQTVTLRCDPISGHDNLYWYRRVMGKEIKFLLHFVKESKQDESGMPNNRFLAERTGGTYSTLKVQPAELEDSGVYFCASSHPTGGYNSPLHFGNGTRLTVT.

This clone was counted a single time. CDR3 sequence reads: CAAHRDRGETQYF. CDR3 nucleotides: TGTGCCGCCCACCGGGACAGGGGAGAGACCCAGTACTTC. The rearrangement uses TRBV10-3 and TRBJ2-5; 10 positions match TRBD1. V lost 11 bases to trimming and J lost 4 bases; unmatched junction nucleotides: 7. Germline CDR1 ENHRY, CDR2 SYGVKD. This CDR3 has 13 amino acids.

This clone was detected a few times. The chain carries TRBV4-2 and TRBJ1-5; D call uncertain. Trimming removed 4 bases from V and 1 base from J, with 20 bases in between. The germline V gene has CDR1 LGHNA and CDR2 YNFKEQ. CDR3 length equals 18 residues. DNA for the CDR3: TGTGCCAGCAGCCGTTCCCGCCGGGGAGGCACCAGCAATCAGCCCCAGCATTTT. Its protein product is CASSRSRRGGTSNQPQHF.

This clone was seen a single time. This sequence joins TRBV5-1 and TRBJ2-7; D not resolved. This CDR3 contains 11 residues. CDR1 SGHRS and CDR2 YFSETQ come from the germline V gene. With 5 bases removed from V and 3 bases from J, the gap between germline ends came to 6 bases. The CDR3: CASSSSYEQYF. The CDR3 DNA is TGCGCCAGCAGTAGCAGCTACGAGCAGTACTTC.

The CDR3 nucleotides are TGCGCCAGCAGACCCGGACAGGGGGCTAACACCGGGGAGCTGTTTTTT. Its translation is CASRPGQGANTGELFF. The chain links TRBV10-1 to TRBJ2-2, with 11 bases identical to TRBD1. J gave up 2 bases and V 6 bases, and 5 bases lay outside the gene matches. Germline assignment: CDR1 WNHNN and CDR2 SYGVQD (reference sequence). The CDR3 loop spans 16 amino acids.

V usage is TRBV5-8 and J usage is TRBJ2-3; D uncertain. The CDR3 is 14 residues long. V was shortened by 3 bases and J by 6 bases, with 14 bases between the two germline ends. In germline, CDR1 is SGHTS, CDR2 YDEGEE. CDR3 nucleotides: TGTGCCAGCAGCTGGGCCACCCAGGCTGATACGCAGTATTTT. As protein: CASSWATQADTQYF.

On this clone itself: The same CDR3 can be traced to other DNA sequences in this sample. The chain couples TRBV19 to TRBJ2-5; 7 bases map to TRBD1. Germline loops: CDR1 LNHDA, CDR2 SQIVND (reference sequence). The CDR3 runs to 15 residues. The trim removed 1 base at V and 1 base at J, leaving 3 bases unmatched. The CDR3 sequence: CASSIGGTVQETQYF. CDR3 bases: TGTGCCAGTAGTATAGGTGGGACAGTCCAAGAGACCCAGTACTTC.

The chain joins TRBV7-9 to TRBJ2-7; D uncertain. The CDR3 is made up of 12 amino acids. Trimming took 3 bases from V and 6 from J, leaving 9 bases between them. The germline CDR1 and CDR2 sequences are SEHNR and FQNEAQ (reference sequence). The DNA for the CDR3 is TGTGCCAGCAGCTTCTTGACACTCGAGCAGTACTTC. This sequence encodes CASSFLTLEQYF.

This chain uses TRBV7-9 with TRBJ1-1; D uncertain. The V end was cut by 2 bases, the J end by 6 bases, with 10 bases between. The CDR3 is 13 residues long. Germline V gene sequence: CDR1 SEHNR, CDR2 FQNEAQ (reference sequence). The CDR3 DNA is TGTGCCAGCAGCTTATACGGGAGTCCTGAAGCTTTCTTT. Residues: CASSLYGSPEAFF.

The V and J genes are TRBV19 and TRBJ2-1; TRBD1 matches at 10 bases. Trimming took 5 bases from V and 3 from J; bases not matched to a gene: 10. The CDR3 has 17 residues. Germline values: CDR1 LNHDA, CDR2 SQIVND (reference sequence). CDR3 residues: CASSGDRGPPYYNEQFF. The DNA of the CDR3 is TGTGCCAGTAGTGGGGACAGGGGCCCCCCTTACTACAATGAGCAGTTCTTC.

V is TRBV30 and J is TRBJ1-5; D is uncertain. CDR3 size: 13 residues. The germline V and J ends were trimmed by 4 bases and 3 bases, with 10 bases remaining between them. Germline V lookup: CDR1 GTSNPN, CDR2 SVGIG (reference sequence). The CDR3 DNA sequence: TGTGCCTGGACGTCCGGGGTCAATCAGCCCCAGCATTTT. Residues: CAWTSGVNQPQHF.